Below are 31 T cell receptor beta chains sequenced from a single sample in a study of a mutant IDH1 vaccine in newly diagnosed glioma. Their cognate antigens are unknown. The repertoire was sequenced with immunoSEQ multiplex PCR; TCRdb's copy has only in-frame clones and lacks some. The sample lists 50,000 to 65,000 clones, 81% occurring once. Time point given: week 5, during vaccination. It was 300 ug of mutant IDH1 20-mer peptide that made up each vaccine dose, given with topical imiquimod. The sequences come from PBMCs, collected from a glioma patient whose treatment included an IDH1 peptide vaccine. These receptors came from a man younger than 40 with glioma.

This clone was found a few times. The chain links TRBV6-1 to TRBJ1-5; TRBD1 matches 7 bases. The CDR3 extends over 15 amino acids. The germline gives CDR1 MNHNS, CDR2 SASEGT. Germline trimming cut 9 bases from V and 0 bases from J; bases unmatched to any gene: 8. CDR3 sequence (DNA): TGTGCCAGTGGGACAGCTCCTTATAGCAATCAGCCCCAGCATTTT. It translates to CASGTAPYSNQPQHF.

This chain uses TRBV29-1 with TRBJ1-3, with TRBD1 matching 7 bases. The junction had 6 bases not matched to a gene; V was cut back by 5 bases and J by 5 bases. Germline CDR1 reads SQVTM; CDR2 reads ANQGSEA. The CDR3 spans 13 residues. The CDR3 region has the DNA TGCAGCGTTCAAGGACAGGTTCGAAACACCATATATTTT. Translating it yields CSVQGQVRNTIYF.

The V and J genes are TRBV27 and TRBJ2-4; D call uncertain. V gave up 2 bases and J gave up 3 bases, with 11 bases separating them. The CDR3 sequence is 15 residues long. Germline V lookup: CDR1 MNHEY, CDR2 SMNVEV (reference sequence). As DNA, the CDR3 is TGTGCCAGCAGTTTAATAGGGCTGGGCAAAAACATTCAGTACTTC. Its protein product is CASSLIGLGKNIQYF.

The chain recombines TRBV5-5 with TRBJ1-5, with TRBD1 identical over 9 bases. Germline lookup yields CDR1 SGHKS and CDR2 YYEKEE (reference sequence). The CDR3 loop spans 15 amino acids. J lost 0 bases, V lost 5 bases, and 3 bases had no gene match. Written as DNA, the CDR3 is TGTGCCAGCAGTCGGACAGGGGATAGCAATCAGCCCCAGCATTTT. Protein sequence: CASSRTGDSNQPQHF.

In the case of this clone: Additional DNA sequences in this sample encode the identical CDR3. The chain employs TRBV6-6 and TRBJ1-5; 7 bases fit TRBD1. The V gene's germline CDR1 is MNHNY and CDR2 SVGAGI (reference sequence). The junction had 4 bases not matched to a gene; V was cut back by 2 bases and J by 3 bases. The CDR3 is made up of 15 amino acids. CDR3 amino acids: CASSYVQGNNQPQHF. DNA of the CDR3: TGTGCCAGCAGTTACGTACAGGGGAACAATCAGCCCCAGCATTTT.

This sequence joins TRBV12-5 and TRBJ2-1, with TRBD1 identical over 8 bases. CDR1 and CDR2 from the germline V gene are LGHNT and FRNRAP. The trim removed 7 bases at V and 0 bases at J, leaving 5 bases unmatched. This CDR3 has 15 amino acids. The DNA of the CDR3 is TGTGCTAGTGCCTTGGACAGGGCCTCCTACAATGAGCAGTTCTTC. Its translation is CASALDRASYNEQFF.

CDR3 nucleotide sequence: TGTGCCAGCAGTTATGCAGGGGGGGTGAACACTGAAGCTTTCTTT. As protein: CASSYAGGVNTEAFF. V gene TRBV6-5 combines with J gene TRBJ1-1; 7 nucleotides match TRBD1. Germline V gives CDR1 MNHEY, CDR2 SVGAGI. The CDR3 totals 15 residues. With 3 bases clipped from V and 0 bases from J, the junction kept 4 bases outside the gene matches.

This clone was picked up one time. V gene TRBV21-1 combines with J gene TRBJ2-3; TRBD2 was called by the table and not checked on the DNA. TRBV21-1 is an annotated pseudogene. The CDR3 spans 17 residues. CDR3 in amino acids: CASSKASDSTCTDTQYF. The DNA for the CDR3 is TGTGCCAGCAGCAAAGCGTCGGACTCAACCTGCACAGATACGCAGTATTTT.

Here the CDR3 DNA reads TGCGCCAGCAGCCCGGGGAGGGGGGACACCGGGGAGCTGTTTTTT. Translating gives CASSPGRGDTGELFF. The chain has TRBV4-1 and TRBJ2-2, with D perhaps TRBD2 (7 bases). The V end was cut by 4 bases, the J end by 3 bases, with 12 bases between. This CDR3 has 15 amino acids. Germline V gene lookup returns CDR1 MGHRA and CDR2 YSYEKL.

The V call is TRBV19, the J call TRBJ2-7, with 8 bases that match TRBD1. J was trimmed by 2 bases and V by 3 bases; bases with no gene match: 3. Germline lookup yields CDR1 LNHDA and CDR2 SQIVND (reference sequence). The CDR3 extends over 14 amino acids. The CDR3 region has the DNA TGTGCCAGTAGTATCGGACAGGGTGCCTACGAGCAGTACTTC. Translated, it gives CASSIGQGAYEQYF.

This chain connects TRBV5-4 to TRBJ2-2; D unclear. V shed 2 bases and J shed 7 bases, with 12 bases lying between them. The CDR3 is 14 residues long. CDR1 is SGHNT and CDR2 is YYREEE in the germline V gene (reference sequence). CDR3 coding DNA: TGTGCCAGCAGCTTACGCGAGCTTAGCGGGGAGCTGTTTTTT. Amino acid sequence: CASSLRELSGELFF.

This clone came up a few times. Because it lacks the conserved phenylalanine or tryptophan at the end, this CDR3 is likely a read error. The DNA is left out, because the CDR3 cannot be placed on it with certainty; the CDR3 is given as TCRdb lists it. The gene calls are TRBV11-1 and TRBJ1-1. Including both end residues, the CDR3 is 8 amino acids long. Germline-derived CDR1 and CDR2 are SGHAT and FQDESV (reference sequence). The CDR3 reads CASSLGTA.

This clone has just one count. Written as DNA, the CDR3 is TGTGCTAGTGGTTTGTCCACAGGCGCCACAGATACGCAGTATTTT. It translates to CASGLSTGATDTQYF. V is TRBV12-5 and J is TRBJ2-3; possible D gene TRBD1, 5 bases. Deletions cut 2 bases from V and 2 bases from J, with 11 bases between. The CDR3 contains 15 residues. Germline V gene sequence: CDR1 LGHNT, CDR2 FRNRAP.

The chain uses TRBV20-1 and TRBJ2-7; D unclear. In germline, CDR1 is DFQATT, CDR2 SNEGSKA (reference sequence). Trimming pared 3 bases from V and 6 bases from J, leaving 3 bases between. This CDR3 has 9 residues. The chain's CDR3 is CSASSEQYF. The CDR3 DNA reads TGCAGTGCTAGTTCCGAGCAGTACTTC.

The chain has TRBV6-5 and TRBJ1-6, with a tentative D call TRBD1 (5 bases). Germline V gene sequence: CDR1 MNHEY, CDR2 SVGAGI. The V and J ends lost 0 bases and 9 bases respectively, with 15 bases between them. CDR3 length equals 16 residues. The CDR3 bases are TGTGCCAGCAGTTACTCGACGGGGGTCGGTGGTTCACCCCTCCACTTT. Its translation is CASSYSTGVGGSPLHF.

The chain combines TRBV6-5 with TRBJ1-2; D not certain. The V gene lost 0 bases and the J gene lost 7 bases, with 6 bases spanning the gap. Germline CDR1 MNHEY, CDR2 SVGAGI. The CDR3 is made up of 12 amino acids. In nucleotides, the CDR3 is TGTGCCAGCAGTTACTCGTCGGGTGGCTACACCTTC. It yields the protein CASSYSSGGYTF.

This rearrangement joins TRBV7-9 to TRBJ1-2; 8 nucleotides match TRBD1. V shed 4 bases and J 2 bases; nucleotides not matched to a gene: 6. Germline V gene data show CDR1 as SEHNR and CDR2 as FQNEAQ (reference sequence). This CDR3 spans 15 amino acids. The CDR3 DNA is TGTGCCAGCAGCTCGACAGGGGTTAAGAACTATGGCTACACCTTC. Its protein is CASSSTGVKNYGYTF.

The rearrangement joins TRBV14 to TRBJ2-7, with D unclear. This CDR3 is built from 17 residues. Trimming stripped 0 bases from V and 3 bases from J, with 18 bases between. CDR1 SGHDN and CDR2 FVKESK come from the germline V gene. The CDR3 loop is CASSQDSAGHISYEQYF. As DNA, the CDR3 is TGTGCCAGCAGCCAAGATTCGGCAGGTCATATTAGCTACGAGCAGTACTTC.

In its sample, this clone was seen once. The CDR3 region has the DNA TGTGCCAGCAGTACCCAGAGGACCGGGGAGCTGTTTTTT. Amino acid sequence: CASSTQRTGELFF. The J gene is TRBJ2-2, the V gene TRBV2; D is uncertain. The CDR3 loop spans 13 amino acids. Germline V gene data show CDR1 as SNHLY and CDR2 as FYNNEI. V was pared by 5 bases and J by 5 bases, with 9 bases between. The variable domain in full, with the rest retrieved from reference TRBV2 and TRBJ2-2, is EPEVTQTPSHQVTQMGQEVILRCVPISNHLYFYWYRQILGQKVEFLVSFYNNEISEKSEIFDDQFSVERPDGSNFTLKIRSTKLEDSAMYFCASSTQRTGELFFGEGSRLTVL.

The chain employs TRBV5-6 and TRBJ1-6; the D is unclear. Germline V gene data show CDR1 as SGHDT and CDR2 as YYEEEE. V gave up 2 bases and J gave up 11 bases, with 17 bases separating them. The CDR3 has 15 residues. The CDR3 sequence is CASSFRFGDWAPLHF. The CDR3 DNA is TGTGCCAGCAGCTTTAGGTTTGGGGATTGGGCACCCCTCCACTTT.

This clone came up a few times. The CDR3 spells CASSVTSGGTDEQYF. The CDR3 DNA is TGTGCCAGCAGTGTAACTAGCGGGGGGACCGACGAGCAGTACTTC. The chain is built from TRBV6-1 and TRBJ2-7, with TRBD2 identical over 12 bases. This CDR3 has 15 residues. The V gene's germline CDR1 is MNHNS and CDR2 SASEGT. V was clipped by 4 bases and J by 5 bases; unmatched bases: 6.

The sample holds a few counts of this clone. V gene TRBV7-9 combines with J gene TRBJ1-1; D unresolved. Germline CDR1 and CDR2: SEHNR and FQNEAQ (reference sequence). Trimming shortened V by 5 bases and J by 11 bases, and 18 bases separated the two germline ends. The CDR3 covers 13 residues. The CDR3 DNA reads TGTGCCAGCAGCGGTACGGACTCGCCCAGGGCTTTCTTT. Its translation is CASSGTDSPRAFF.

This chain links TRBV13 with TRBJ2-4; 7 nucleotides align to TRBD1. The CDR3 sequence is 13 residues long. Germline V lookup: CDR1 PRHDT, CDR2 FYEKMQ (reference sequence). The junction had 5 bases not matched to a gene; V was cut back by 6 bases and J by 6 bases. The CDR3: CASRSAGGNIQYF. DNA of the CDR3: TGTGCCAGCAGATCTGCAGGGGGAAACATTCAGTACTTC.

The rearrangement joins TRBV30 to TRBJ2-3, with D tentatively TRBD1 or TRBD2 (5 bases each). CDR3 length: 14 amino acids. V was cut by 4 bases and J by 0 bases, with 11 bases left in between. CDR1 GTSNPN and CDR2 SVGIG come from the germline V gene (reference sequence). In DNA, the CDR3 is TGTGCCTGGACCGGGGCAGCGAGCACAGATACGCAGTATTTT. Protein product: CAWTGAASTDTQYF.

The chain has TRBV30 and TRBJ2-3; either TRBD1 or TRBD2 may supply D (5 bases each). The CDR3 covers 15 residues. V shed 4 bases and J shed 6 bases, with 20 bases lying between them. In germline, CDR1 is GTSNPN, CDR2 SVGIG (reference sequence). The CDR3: CAWIKGSTPWDTQYF. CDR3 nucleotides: TGTGCCTGGATAAAGGGGAGCACTCCTTGGGATACGCAGTATTTT. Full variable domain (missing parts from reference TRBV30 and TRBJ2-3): SQTIHQWPATLVQPVGSPLSLECTVEGTSNPNLYWYRQAAGRGLQLLFYSVGIGQISSEVPQNLSASRPQDRQFILSSKKLLLSDSGFYLCAWIKGSTPWDTQYFGPGTRLTVL.

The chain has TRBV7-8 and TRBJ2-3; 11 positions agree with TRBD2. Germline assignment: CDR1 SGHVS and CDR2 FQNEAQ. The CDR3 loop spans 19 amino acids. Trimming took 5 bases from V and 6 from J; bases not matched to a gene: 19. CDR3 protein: CASSVTFFSGGADKDTQYF. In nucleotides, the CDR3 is TGTGCCAGCAGCGTAACGTTTTTTAGCGGGGGGGCCGATAAGGATACGCAGTATTTT.

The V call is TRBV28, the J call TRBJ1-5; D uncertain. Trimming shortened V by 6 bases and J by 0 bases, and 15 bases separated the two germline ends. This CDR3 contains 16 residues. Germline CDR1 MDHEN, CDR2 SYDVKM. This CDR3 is CASSRYRGPSNQPQHF. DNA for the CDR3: TGTGCCAGCAGCCGATATCGAGGTCCTAGCAATCAGCCCCAGCATTTT.

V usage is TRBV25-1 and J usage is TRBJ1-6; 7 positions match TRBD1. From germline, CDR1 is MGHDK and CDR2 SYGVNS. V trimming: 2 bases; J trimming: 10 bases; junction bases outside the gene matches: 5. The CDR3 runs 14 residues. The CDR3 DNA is TGTGCCAGCAGTGAAGAGGGGGACAGATCACCCCTCCACTTT. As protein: CASSEEGDRSPLHF.

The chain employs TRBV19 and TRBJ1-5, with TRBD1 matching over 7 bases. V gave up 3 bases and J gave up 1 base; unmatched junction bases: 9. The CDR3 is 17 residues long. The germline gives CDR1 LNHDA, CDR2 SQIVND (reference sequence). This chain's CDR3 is CASSIHRGGISNQPQHF. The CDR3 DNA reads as TGTGCCAGTAGTATCCACAGGGGAGGTATAAGCAATCAGCCCCAGCATTTT.

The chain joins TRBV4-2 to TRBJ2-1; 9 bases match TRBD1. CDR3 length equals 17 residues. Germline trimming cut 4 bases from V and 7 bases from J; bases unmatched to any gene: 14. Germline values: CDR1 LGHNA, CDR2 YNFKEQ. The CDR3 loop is CASSLIDFGQGSNEQFF. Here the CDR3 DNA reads TGTGCCAGCAGCCTTATAGACTTTGGACAGGGGAGTAATGAGCAGTTCTTC.

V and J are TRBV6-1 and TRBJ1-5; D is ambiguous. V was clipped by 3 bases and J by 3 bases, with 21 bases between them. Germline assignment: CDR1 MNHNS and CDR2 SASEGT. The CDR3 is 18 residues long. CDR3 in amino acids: CASSDLFGPLTPNQPQHF. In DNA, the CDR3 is TGTGCCAGCAGTGACTTGTTCGGGCCGCTAACCCCCAATCAGCCCCAGCATTTT.